Following are 27 T cell receptor beta chains from one sample sequenced in a study of cytomegalovirus exposure and HLA in healthy donors. Measured with immunoSEQ multiplex PCR; TCRdb has only the in-frame clones, and not every one. The table shows roughly 220,000 clones, with 85% to 95% occurring only once. The sample taken for sequencing was PBMCs. These receptors all come from a woman under 30 in good health and CMV-seronegative.

V and J are TRBV5-1 and TRBJ2-6, with a weak D call TRBD1 (6 bases). This CDR3 contains 16 residues. The germline V gene has CDR1 SGHRS and CDR2 YFSETQ. V lost 5 bases and J lost 2, with 14 bases in between. CDR3 sequence (DNA): TGCGCCAGCAGTTCGGGACACTTTGCTGGGGCCAACGTCCTGACTTTC. Protein: CASSSGHFAGANVLTF.

The chain carries TRBV9 and TRBJ2-1; a weak D match, TRBD2 (6 bases). V lost 3 bases and J 10 bases, leaving 17 bases between the germline ends. The length of the CDR3 is 14 residues. CDR1 is SGDLS, CDR2 YYNGEE, per germline. This chain's CDR3 is CASSAPGLSREQFF. CDR3 in DNA: TGTGCCAGCAGCGCGCCGGGACTCTCGAGAGAGCAGTTCTTC. The whole variable domain, remainder taken from reference TRBV9 and TRBJ2-1, is DSGVTQTPKHLITATGQRVTLRCSPRSGDLSVYWYQQSLDQGLQFLIQYYNGEERAKGNILERFSAQQFPDLHSELNLSSLELGDSALYFCASSAPGLSREQFFGPGTRLTVL.

This clone was recorded only once. The chain is built from TRBV27 and TRBJ2-1; TRBD2 aligns across 12 bases. V shed 3 bases and J 7 bases; nucleotides not matched to a gene: 7. Germline V gene lookup returns CDR1 MNHEY and CDR2 SMNVEV (reference sequence). The CDR3 length is 16 residues. CDR3 sequence reads: CASSFLTSGRRNEQFF. Written as DNA, the CDR3 is TGTGCCAGCAGTTTCCTTACTAGCGGGAGGAGAAATGAGCAGTTCTTC.

The gene calls are TRBV27 and TRBJ1-1; the D is unclear. Trimming stripped 6 bases from V and 4 bases from J, with 6 bases between. CDR1 is MNHEY, CDR2 SMNVEV, per germline (reference sequence). This CDR3 comprises 11 residues. CDR3 protein: CASRESTEAFF. The DNA for the CDR3 is TGTGCCAGCAGGGAGTCCACTGAAGCTTTCTTT.

V gene TRBV10-1 combines with J gene TRBJ1-4, with TRBD1 matching over 9 bases. Trimming took 4 bases from V and 6 from J; bases not matched to a gene: 12. Per germline, CDR1 WNHNN and CDR2 SYGVQD (reference sequence). This CDR3 is 17 amino acids long. CDR3 DNA: TGCGCCAGCAGTGTTACAGGGGGCTTACCCCGGGATGAAAAACTGTTTTTT. This codes for CASSVTGGLPRDEKLFF.

This sequence joins TRBV30 and TRBJ1-2, with TRBD1 identical over 8 bases. With V trimmed by 0 bases and J by 4 bases, 4 bases remained unmatched. Germline assignment: CDR1 GTSNPN and CDR2 SVGIG (reference sequence). The CDR3 runs to 14 residues. The chain's CDR3 is CAWSVAGGVYGYTF. CDR3 nucleotide sequence: TGTGCCTGGAGTGTAGCAGGGGGCGTCTATGGCTACACCTTC.

The genes are TRBV18 and TRBJ2-5; no definite D call. The CDR3 runs 12 residues. Trimming cost V 5 bases and J 4 bases, with 8 bases left between them. Germline V gives CDR1 KGHSH, CDR2 LQKENI. CDR3 in amino acids: CASSELLETQYF. The CDR3 region has the DNA TGTGCCAGCTCAGAGCTCCTAGAGACCCAGTACTTC.

The chain uses TRBV11-2 and TRBJ1-6, with TRBD1 identical over 8 bases. This CDR3 is built from 16 residues. Germline CDR1 is SGHAT and CDR2 is FQNNGV. The trim removed 3 bases at V and 11 bases at J, leaving 12 bases unmatched. The CDR3 DNA reads as TGTGCCAGCAGCTTGATATACAGGGGGAAGTTCGCACCCCTCCACTTT. This codes for CASSLIYRGKFAPLHF.

For this clone: Other nucleotide sequences from this sample produce the same CDR3. The V gene is TRBV20-1, the J gene TRBJ2-1; possibly TRBD2 for D (6 bases). The germline gives CDR1 DFQATT, CDR2 SNEGSKA (reference sequence). Trimming took 3 bases from V and 15 from J, leaving 15 bases between them. The CDR3 sequence is 11 residues long. The CDR3 here is CSARDGLKAFF. The CDR3 DNA follows: TGCAGTGCTAGGGACGGACTAAAGGCGTTCTTC.

The chain is built from TRBV29-1 and TRBJ2-5; 7 bases agree with TRBD2. The V segment lost 4 bases and the J segment 2 bases; nucleotides outside the gene matches: 10. The germline CDR1 and CDR2 sequences are SQVTM and ANQGSEA. The CDR3 has 15 residues. CDR3 coding DNA: TGCAGCGTTGTTCTTTTGGGAGGGCGACAAGAGACCCAGTACTTC. This codes for CSVVLLGGRQETQYF.

This clone was counted a few times. The chain carries TRBV6-5 and TRBJ1-5, with D maybe TRBD1 (5 bases). V shed 2 bases and J shed 2 bases, with 10 bases lying between them. The CDR3 loop spans 15 amino acids. Germline V gene lookup returns CDR1 MNHEY and CDR2 SVGAGI. CDR3 amino acids: CASSYDSKGNQPQHF. In nucleotides, the CDR3 is TGTGCCAGCAGTTACGACAGTAAGGGCAATCAGCCCCAGCATTTT.

The genes are TRBV28 and TRBJ2-5; D is possibly TRBD1 (5 bases). CDR3 length equals 15 residues. Germline V CDR1 and CDR2: MDHEN, SYDVKM. Trimming pared 6 bases from V and 0 bases from J, leaving 14 bases between. The DNA for the CDR3 is TGTGCCAGCAGACCCCCCAGGGCGTACCAAGAGACCCAGTACTTC. Amino acid sequence: CASRPPRAYQETQYF. The full variable domain, in which reference TRBV28 and TRBJ2-5 provide the parts outside the CDR3, is DVKVTQSSRYLVKRTGEKVFLECVQDMDHENMFWYRQDPGLGLRLIYFSYDVKMKEKGDIPEGYSVSREKKERFSLILESASTNQTSMYLCASRPPRAYQETQYFGPGTRLLVL.

This clone was seen only once. V gene TRBV27 combines with J gene TRBJ2-1; D is possibly TRBD1 (5 bases). Germline V gives CDR1 MNHEY, CDR2 SMNVEV (reference sequence). The V gene lost 2 bases and the J gene lost 2 bases, with 10 bases spanning the gap. The CDR3 has 15 residues. The CDR3 DNA reads TGTGCCAGCAGTTTAGGGCAGGGCCCCTACAATGAGCAGTTCTTC. This translates into CASSLGQGPYNEQFF.

CDR3 nucleotide sequence: TGTGCCAGCAGCTTGCCGGGACTAGCAAGCAATGAGCAGTTCTTC. Its translation is CASSLPGLASNEQFF. The chain employs TRBV11-3 and TRBJ2-1, with 9 bases matching TRBD2. The CDR3 extends over 15 amino acids. Germline assignment: CDR1 SGHNT and CDR2 YENEEA. V shed 3 bases and J 6 bases; nucleotides not matched to a gene: 6. Together with reference TRBV11-3 and TRBJ2-1, the CDR3 gives the full variable domain: EAGVVQSPRYKIIEKKQPVAFWCNPISGHNTLYWYLQNLGQGPELLIRYENEEAVDDSQLPKDRFSAERLKGVDSTLKIQPAELGDSAVYLCASSLPGLASNEQFFGPGTRLTVL.

The V and J genes are TRBV30 and TRBJ2-1; no reliable D call. The CDR3 covers 16 residues. The V end lost 3 bases, the J end lost 8 bases, and 23 bases lay between the germline ends. CDR1 GTSNPN and CDR2 SVGIG come from the germline V gene (reference sequence). CDR3 sequence reads: CAWSAARFLARHEQFF. DNA of the CDR3: TGTGCCTGGAGCGCCGCTAGATTTCTGGCTCGCCATGAGCAGTTCTTC.

V gene TRBV2 combines with J gene TRBJ2-1; TRBD2 matches 14 bases. The CDR3 runs to 14 residues. V gave up 8 bases and J gave up 12 bases; unmatched junction bases: 9. Germline CDR1 SNHLY, CDR2 FYNNEI. The CDR3 coding sequence is TGTGCCAGCCTTAGGACTAGCGGGAGGTTAGGGCAGTTCTTC. Translated, it gives CASLRTSGRLGQFF. Complete variable domain (other parts from reference TRBV2 and TRBJ2-1): EPEVTQTPSHQVTQMGQEVILRCVPISNHLYFYWYRQILGQKVEFLVSFYNNEISEKSEIFDDQFSVERPDGSNFTLKIRSTKLEDSAMYFCASLRTSGRLGQFFGPGTRLTVL.

The chain carries TRBV4-1 and TRBJ2-5; perhaps TRBD1 as D (6 bases). V lost 4 bases to trimming and J lost 7 bases, with 22 bases between them. Germline CDR1 and CDR2: MGHRA and YSYEKL. This CDR3 is 16 amino acids long. DNA for the CDR3: TGCGCCAGCAGCCCCCGGACAGATTCCGTCGTGGGGACCCAGTACTTC. Translated, it gives CASSPRTDSVVGTQYF.

This chain connects TRBV7-8 to TRBJ1-1; D unclear. This CDR3 is 14 amino acids long. Between the trimmed V and J ends, which lost 3 bases and 4 bases, there was a span of 12 bases. CDR1 is SGHVS and CDR2 is FQNEAQ in the germline V gene. CDR3 DNA: TGTGCCAGCAGCTTTGGAGGCGGTGGCACTGAAGCTTTCTTT. Translating it yields CASSFGGGGTEAFF. Full variable domain (rest looked up from reference TRBV7-8 and TRBJ1-1): GAGVSQSPRYKVAKRGQDVALRCDPISGHVSLFWYQQALGQGPEFLTYFQNEAQLDKSGLPSDRFFAERPEGSVSTLKIQRTQQEDSAVYLCASSFGGGGTEAFFGQGTRLTVV.

The CDR3: CASSEREAGELFF. CDR3 DNA sequence: TGTGCCAGCAGCGAGAGGGAGGCCGGGGAGCTGTTTTTT. This chain uses TRBV9 with TRBJ2-2; the D gene is possibly TRBD2 (6 bases). CDR3 size: 13 residues. With 3 bases removed from V and 6 bases from J, the gap between germline ends came to 9 bases. Germline loops: CDR1 SGDLS, CDR2 YYNGEE.

This chain joins TRBV6-1 and TRBJ2-7, with TRBD1 identical over 9 bases. Trimming took 4 bases from V and 5 from J; bases not matched to a gene: 6. The CDR3 extends over 14 amino acids. Germline assignment: CDR1 MNHNS and CDR2 SASEGT. The CDR3 DNA is TGTGCCAGCAGTGTGGGGACAGGGAGCGACGAGCAGTACTTC. It yields the protein CASSVGTGSDEQYF.

The chain is built from TRBV5-1 and TRBJ1-5, with a tentative D call TRBD1 (6 bases). The CDR3 runs 16 residues. V lost 4 bases, J lost 2 bases, and 16 bases lay in between. Germline V gene data show CDR1 as SGHRS and CDR2 as YFSETQ. The CDR3, as DNA: TGCGCCAGCAGCCTGGGGGAGGGGGGCCGCAATCAGCCCCAGCATTTT. This sequence encodes CASSLGEGGRNQPQHF.

On this clone itself: The junction shows a germline mismatch at one end, possibly a read error. The chain employs TRBV11-3 and TRBJ2-1; 8 nucleotides align to TRBD2. CDR3 length equals 15 residues. Germline-derived CDR1 and CDR2 are SGHNT and YENEEA. CDR3 residues: CASSLEAGAKGVQFF. In DNA form, the CDR3 reads TGTGCCAGCAGCCTAGAAGCGGGAGCGAAGGGAGTGCAGTTCTTC.

A single count supports this clone. In DNA, the CDR3 is TGCGCCAGCAGCAACAGGGTGAACACTGAAGCTTTCTTT. This gives the protein CASSNRVNTEAFF. The chain uses TRBV5-1 and TRBJ1-1; a weak D match, TRBD1 (6 bases). Germline CDR1 reads SGHRS; CDR2 reads YFSETQ. V gave up 4 bases and J gave up 0 bases, with 7 bases separating them. CDR3 length equals 13 residues.

This chain joins TRBV30 and TRBJ1-3, with 12 positions matching TRBD1. The CDR3 is made up of 16 amino acids. Germline V lookup: CDR1 GTSNPN, CDR2 SVGIG (reference sequence). V gave up 3 bases and J gave up 7 bases; unmatched junction bases: 10. The CDR3 protein is CAWRAPGQGAYNTIYF. The CDR3 DNA follows: TGTGCCTGGAGGGCTCCGGGACAGGGGGCTTACAACACCATATATTTT.

A word on this clone: Other DNA sequences in this sample translate to the same CDR3. The rearrangement links TRBV7-9 to TRBJ1-1, with D tentatively TRBD1 (5 bases). Germline V CDR1 and CDR2: SEHNR, FQNEAQ (reference sequence). CDR3 length: 12 residues. Trimming removed 6 bases at V and 6 bases at J, with 11 bases between. In nucleotides, the CDR3 is TGTGCCAGCAGTCGAGACAGTGCTGAAGCTTTCTTT. It specifies CASSRDSAEAFF.

The chain employs TRBV2 and TRBJ2-7; 9 bases align to TRBD1. Germline CDR1 reads SNHLY; CDR2 reads FYNNEI. The CDR3 has 16 amino acids. The J segment lost 1 base and the V segment lost 5 bases, leaving 9 bases of the junction unmatched. CDR3 residues: CASSKGQGLYSYEQYF. The CDR3 DNA sequence: TGTGCCAGCAGTAAGGGACAGGGCCTTTATTCCTACGAGCAGTACTTC.

This clone has just a few counts. V gene TRBV2 combines with J gene TRBJ1-2; TRBD1 matches at 8 bases. Germline loops: CDR1 SNHLY, CDR2 FYNNEI. The CDR3 is 14 amino acids. V was pared by 4 bases and J by 9 bases, with 10 bases of the junction left unmatched. The CDR3 DNA sequence: TGTGCCAGCAGTGGGGACAGGCCTAGGGAGCGCTACACCTTC. Amino acid sequence: CASSGDRPRERYTF.